This T cell receptor (beta chain) stems from a study of CD8+ T cells in alopecia areata. Whole-study context: Treated patients were dosed with oral tofacitinib, taking 5 to 10 mg twice daily. Broader study findings: Sharing of TCRs across patients appeared less clear than in mice, possibly for HLA-related reasons.

Germline V gene lookup returns CDR1 GTSNPN and CDR2 SVGIG (reference sequence). The CDR3 is 15 amino acids. The ends were cut back, 1 base at V and 4 bases at J, with 13 bases in the middle. RNA extraction and reverse transcription yielded cDNA as sequencing template. The assay was immunoSEQ multiplex PCR, and TCRdb's table has in-frame clones only and misses some. The repertoire consists of roughly 130,000 clones, with roughly 58% occurring once and the leading ten covering roughly 4.3%. Alopecia areata patients provided lesional scalp punch biopsies and peripheral blood. Sorting of CD4+ and CD8+ T cells was performed on PBMCs. With respect to this clone: Its target is not known.

The source of this sequence is a human donor with alopecia areata. The rearrangement joins TRBV30 to TRBJ2-2; the D gene is possibly TRBD2 (5 bases). This material consisted of CD4+ T cells sorted from blood, taken at week 0. The CDR3 region is CAWSEFTGSTGELFF. CDR3 nucleotide sequence: TGTGCCTGGAGTGAGTTCACGGGGAGCACCGGGGAGCTGTTTTTT.